This T cell receptor (beta chain) emerged from a study of T cell responses to AZD1222 COVID-19 vaccine (dated by TCRdb to about 2021). Turning to the overall study: A total of approximately 240 trial participants underwent TCR sequencing, of whom 200 to 220 had received two doses of AZD1222 and roughly 26 had received two doses of the MenACWY control vaccine. Trial participants were enrolled into age subgroups of 18-55, 56-69 and 70-plus years, which contained approximately 150, 28 and 58 TCR-sequenced participants, respectively. Overall study results and their limits: In the small 56-69-year group, the increase in depth fell short of significance, most likely because of low power. A significant rise in spike-specific TCR breadth and depth was observed after two AZD1222 doses relative to day 0 and relative to MenACWY recipients. Conclusions about previously exposed vaccinees are limited, since just a handful of AZD1222 recipients were seropositive for SARS-CoV-2 at baseline. Reportedly, almost half of the unique spike-specific TCRs recognized epitopes lying outside the regions that are mutated in the B.1.351 and B.1.1.7 variants. The vaccine-associated CD4 TCRs covered the entire spike protein, and the dominant responses fell in regions 160-218 and 743-854. Because no day 14 peak-response samples were available, the repertoires could be characterized only after the peak T cell response. Participants were mostly white British and included more females than males, and it was suggested by the authors that clonal diversity may have been underestimated.

In the paper's terms, the time point label means: about 28 days (+/-7) after the second vaccine dose. AZD1222 recipients whose second dose came at about 4 weeks and those whose second dose came at about 12 weeks were combined into one group, since spike-specific TCR depth and breadth did not differ between the two schedules. Samples from vaccinated people were obtained from the UK trials COV001 and COV002, which included a single-blind randomized controlled phase 2/3 trial of AZD1222 (ChAdOx1 nCoV-19) in healthy adults. Trial participant PBMC samples were collected at day 0 and day 28 after the second dose for TCRbeta chain sequencing. In this sample, this clone turned up once. The antigen it recognizes is unknown. No much larger clone is present one base from it, and per-base qualities are unavailable. Counted from cysteine to phenylalanine, this CDR3 has 19 amino acids. Only the CDR3 part of the read is kept: 57 bases, read in frame from the first base. CDR1 MDHEN and CDR2 SYDVKM were looked up in the germline V gene. V is cut by 4 bases and J by 0 bases, and the space between the germline ends is 22 bases.

The CDR3 regions of human TCRbeta chains were analyzed by immunosequencing. In the authors' own workflow: Repertoire TCRs were matched against a reference library of SARS-CoV-2-specific TCRs generated with the MIRA antigen-specificity platform. Breadth was defined as the fraction of unique TCRs that were SARS-CoV-2-associated. Depth was defined as the fraction of total T cells that were SARS-CoV-2-associated. Using the MIRA data, each spike-specific TCR was mapped to the spike region that the TCR reacts to and placed in a CD4 or CD8 class. Log10-transformed breadth and depth values were compared by one-way ANOVA with Sidak's multiple comparisons tests. Sourced from immuneACCESS, this table was stored by TCRdb with only in-frame sequences that have V and J called. A share of the clones is absent; for the studies checked, an unresolved V gene accounts for under half, and the remainder has no known explanation. For V, J and clone size, that table is used; D and trimming come from the DNA. The sample has over 130,000 clones on record, more than 70% of them singletons. In total, the top ten clones hold approximately 3% of the sample.

The sequence links TRBV28 to TRBJ2-1; TRBD2 is a possible D gene, resting on 5 matching bases. The sample was peripheral blood, taken 28 days after the second AZD1222 dose. The clonotype was recovered from an adult who received the AZD1222 COVID-19 vaccine. CDR3 loop: CASSSPHGGPSRSYNEQFF. The DNA sequence is TGTGCCAGCAGTTCCCCACATGGCGGGCCCTCCCGCTCCTACAATGAGCAGTTCTTC.